This TCR beta chain stems from a study of memory CD4+ T cells and cytomegalovirus serostatus. Single viable CD3+CD4+CD8-CD45RO+ cells were sorted as the memory CD4+ T cells. TCRdb's table, derived via immunoSEQ multiplex PCR, lists solely in-frame clones and lacks some. The sample contains over 65,000 clones, less than 90% of which appear only once. This CDR3 is 16 amino acids long. V dropped 6 bases and J dropped 1; count of bases not matched to a gene: 3. The germline V gene has CDR1 LNHDA and CDR2 SQIVND (reference sequence). Sequencing input: memory CD4+ T cells from blood. V is TRBV19 and J is TRBJ2-3; 14 bases line up with TRBD2. This TCR was recovered from an adult in good health and CMV-seronegative. The CDR3 nucleotides read TGTGCCAGTAGCAAGGGACTAGCGGGGGGCACAGATACGCAGTATTTT. Translating it yields CASSKGLAGGTDTQYF. The variable domain in full, with the rest retrieved from reference TRBV19 and TRBJ2-3, is DGGITQSPKYLFRKEGQNVTLSCEQNLNHDAMYWYRQDPGQGLRLIYYSQIVNDFQKGDIAEGYSVSREKKESFPLTVTSAQKNPTAFYLCASSKGLAGGTDTQYFGPGTRLTVL.